The T cell receptor (beta chain) under discussion was sequenced for a study of cytomegalovirus exposure and HLA in healthy donors. Study findings and constraints: A later analysis reportedly found that, within productive TCRs, an Asian-associated ancestry cluster had fewer N-insertions than the mean observed across the roughly 610 donors.

The primer mix had 60 Vbeta and 13 Jbeta primers. Sequenced by immunoSEQ multiplex PCR; TCRdb stores in-frame clones only, minus some. Seen here are roughly 40,000 clones, roughly 79% observed once, and the top ten hold roughly 9.3%. This clone showed up just a few times. Its antigen is unknown. Sample: PBMCs. The receptor was derived from a woman aged 40 to 49 in good health and CMV-seronegative.

CDR3: CASTHGGQGAGTEAFF. Here the CDR3 DNA reads TGCGCCAGCACACACGGAGGACAGGGGGCGGGCACTGAAGCTTTCTTT. The rearrangement joins TRBV5-1 to TRBJ1-1; 11 bases align to TRBD1. The germline gives CDR1 SGHRS, CDR2 YFSETQ. V lost 6 bases, J lost 4 bases, and 11 bases stayed unmatched. This CDR3 is 16 amino acids long.